The subject of this entry is one TCR beta chain. Its antigen is not known. The germline V gene has CDR1 SQVTM and CDR2 ANQGSEA. This CDR3 is 11 amino acids long. This entry is derived from a study of CXCR3-negative and CXCR3-positive naive CD8 T cells. Via 5' RACE with UMI labels, TRB cDNA libraries were prepared. One entry per CDR3 protein, without DNA, is what TCRdb gives after re-calling the 5' RACE reads. The sample features about 130,000 distinct CDR3 sequences, with approximately 0.5% in its top ten. Regarding the study as a whole: Researchers reported similar TRBV-TRBJ usage in naive CXCR3-negative and CXCR3-positive cells, though memory differed.

Those CD8+ T cells considered naive were CD45RO-CCR7+CD27+CD95-. This receptor was taken from a human donor in good health. Some clones in this sample may be carry-over from other donors' samples. The sequenced material came from naive CXCR3- CD8+ T cells from blood. The subset was: CD45RO-CCR7+CD27+CD95- naive CD8+ T cells lacking CXCR3 (TNR3-). The rearrangement links TRBV29-1 to TRBJ1-1. CDR3 loop: CSATENTEAFF.